This TCR beta chain comes out of a study of T cells after yellow fever vaccination. This clonotype was counted at least ten times. This CDR3 spans 16 amino acids. CDR1 is SNHLY, CDR2 FYNNEI, per germline. The junction had 11 bases not matched to a gene; V was cut back by 6 bases and J by 6 bases. A 5'RACE template-switching step, the method used to make TCR cDNA, added a universal primer site and UMIs. Using its own MiXCR run on the 5' RACE reads, TCRdb lists one record per CDR3 protein. Among tens of thousands of distinct CDR3 sequences listed, around 5.8% were seen once. The sequence was obtained from a man under 40 who received the YFV17D yellow fever vaccine. Sequenced here: PBMCs, either bulk or a sorted T-cell subset (CD4+, CD8+, memory, or dextramer-sorted; not recorded which), sampled on the day of the yellow fever booster vaccination. This chain links TRBV2 with TRBJ2-3; 11 bases line up with TRBD1. CDR3 coding DNA: TGTGCCAGCAGACCCCGGTTGGGACAGGGGGGTGATACGCAGTATTTT. This encodes CASRPRLGQGGDTQYF.